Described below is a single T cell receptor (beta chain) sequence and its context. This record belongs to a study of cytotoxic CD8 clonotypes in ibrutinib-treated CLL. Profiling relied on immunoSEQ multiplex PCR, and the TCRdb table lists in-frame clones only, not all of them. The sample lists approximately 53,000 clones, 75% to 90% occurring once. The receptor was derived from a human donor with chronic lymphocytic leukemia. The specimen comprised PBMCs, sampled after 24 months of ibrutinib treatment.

CDR3 region: CASSPGGIAYEQYF. The CDR3 DNA sequence: TGCGCCAGCAGCCCTGGTGGGATCGCCTACGAGCAGTACTTC. The chain carries TRBV4-1 and TRBJ2-7; D gene uncertain. The CDR3 runs to 14 residues. CDR1 MGHRA and CDR2 YSYEKL come from the germline V gene. The V and J ends lost 4 bases and 2 bases respectively, with 12 bases between them.